The clone carrying this T cell receptor beta chain was picked up a small number of times. These data originate in a study of T cells in Graves' hyperthyroidism and ophthalmopathy. Looking at the study overall: Specimen type is peripheral blood, collected at initial diagnosis prior to any treatment.

The ends lost 4 bases at V and 4 bases at J; junction bases unmatched: 13. The V gene's germline CDR1 is SGHTA and CDR2 FQGNSA. This CDR3 region has 17 residues. TCR beta CDR3 regions were amplified from RNA transcripts. The primer set for the first-round RT-PCR of the TCR CDR3 was HTBI. TCRdb reprocessed the multiplex PCR reads with MiXCR, giving one entry per CDR3 protein. There are around 350,000 distinct CDR3 sequences in the sample; around 15% occur only once, and about 21% lies in the top ten. The sample comprised blood. This receptor was obtained from a woman in her fifties or sixties with Graves' ophthalmopathy. The V and J genes are TRBV7-2 and TRBJ1-3, with 7 bases that match TRBD1. CDR3 in DNA: TGTGCCAGCAGCTGGCCCCGGACAGGTTTGGGGGGAAACACCATATATTTT. Encoded protein: CASSWPRTGLGGNTIYF.